This T cell receptor (beta chain) was profiled in a study of cytomegalovirus exposure and HLA in healthy donors. Both 60 Vbeta primers and 13 Jbeta primers went into the PCR. Repertoires were generated with immunoSEQ multiplex PCR, while TCRdb's copy carries only in-frame clones and drops some. The profile covers more than 150,000 clones, with 70% to 90% appearing a single time and about a tenth taken by the ten largest. The J segment lost 2 bases and the V segment lost 0 bases, leaving 4 bases of the junction unmatched. Germline values: CDR1 SGHRS, CDR2 YFSETQ. CDR3 length: 15 amino acids. The rearrangement links TRBV5-1 to TRBJ2-7; 8 bases map to TRBD2. This TCR was sampled from a man between 18 and 29 years old in good health and CMV-seropositive. Sequencing used PBMCs. The CDR3 region has the DNA TGCGCCAGCAGCTTGGCGTCTAGCGGGCCCTACGAGCAGTACTTC. Its translation: CASSLASSGPYEQYF.